The 14 T cell receptor beta chains presented below share a single source sample, sequenced in a study of OX40 agonist ivuxolimab in advanced cancers. Sequencing used immunoSEQ multiplex PCR; TCRdb keeps in-frame clones, though not all of them. Of about 33,000 clones in the sample, more than 75% were seen once. Sequences were derived from CD4+ or CD8+ T cells sorted from blood, sampled in a trial of the OX40 agonist ivuxolimab. These TCRs come from an adult with an advanced solid tumor such as melanoma, head and neck, liver or kidney cancer.

J is TRBJ2-7 and V is TRBV11-2; 7 nucleotides match TRBD1. From germline, CDR1 is SGHAT and CDR2 FQNNGV. J gave up 2 bases and V 5 bases, and 6 bases lay outside the gene matches. This CDR3 is 14 amino acids long. CDR3 loop: CASSPPTGPYEQYF. In DNA, the CDR3 is TGTGCCAGCAGCCCCCCGACAGGGCCCTACGAGCAGTACTTC.

The gene calls are TRBV2 and TRBJ2-2; unclear D gene. The CDR3 has 12 amino acids. CDR1 and CDR2 from the germline V gene are SNHLY and FYNNEI. The ends were cut back, 3 bases at V and 4 bases at J, with 3 bases in the middle. CDR3 amino acids: CASSDPTGELFF. Written as DNA, the CDR3 is TGTGCCAGCAGTGACCCCACCGGGGAGCTGTTTTTT.

This clone appeared once. V usage is TRBV4-1 and J usage is TRBJ2-3, with TRBD2 matching 10 bases. Germline CDR1 and CDR2: MGHRA and YSYEKL. There are 20 residues in the CDR3. V shed 0 bases and J 2 bases; nucleotides not matched to a gene: 14. The CDR3 region has the DNA TGCGCCAGCAGCCAAGATTGGGGAATAGCGGGGGGCCCTCTCACAGATACGCAGTATTTT. This sequence encodes CASSQDWGIAGGPLTDTQYF.

The J gene is TRBJ2-3, the V gene TRBV18; TRBD2 might be the D (5 bases). CDR3 length: 14 amino acids. Trimming removed 4 bases from V and 2 bases from J, with 10 bases in between. Germline V gene data show CDR1 as KGHSH and CDR2 as LQKENI. The CDR3 is CASSREGSTDTQYF. Written as DNA, the CDR3 is TGTGCCAGCTCACGAGAGGGATCCACAGATACGCAGTATTTT.

The rearrangement links TRBV2 to TRBJ2-1; TRBD1 agrees at 7 bases. From germline, CDR1 is SNHLY and CDR2 FYNNEI. CDR3 length: 19 amino acids. V shed 3 bases, J shed 0 bases, and the junction held 14 bases outside the gene matches. The DNA of the CDR3 is TGTGCCAGCAGTGATCGGGACAGCGGTCCCGTGAACTCCTACAATGAGCAGTTCTTC. This sequence encodes CASSDRDSGPVNSYNEQFF. Full variable domain (outside the CDR3, taken from reference TRBV2 and TRBJ2-1): EPEVTQTPSHQVTQMGQEVILRCVPISNHLYFYWYRQILGQKVEFLVSFYNNEISEKSEIFDDQFSVERPDGSNFTLKIRSTKLEDSAMYFCASSDRDSGPVNSYNEQFFGPGTRLTVL.

The chain uses TRBV6-6 and TRBJ1-2, with 7 nucleotides matching TRBD1. Unmatched junction bases numbered 6, after V lost 6 bases and J lost 2 bases. Per germline, CDR1 MNHNY and CDR2 SVGAGI (reference sequence). The CDR3 consists of 14 residues. The CDR3 DNA reads as TGTGCCAGCAGCCGGGGACAGTTAAACTATGGCTACACCTTC. Translated: CASSRGQLNYGYTF.

The chain uses TRBV4-1 and TRBJ2-3; perhaps TRBD1 as D (5 bases). Trimming cost V 0 bases and J 5 bases, with 12 bases left between them. This CDR3 spans 15 amino acids. Germline CDR1 and CDR2: MGHRA and YSYEKL. The CDR3 is CASSQDRRGGDTQYF. CDR3 nucleotide sequence: TGCGCCAGCAGCCAAGATCGAAGGGGTGGAGATACGCAGTATTTT.

V is TRBV29-1 and J is TRBJ2-1; D ambiguous. Germline-derived CDR1 and CDR2 are SQVTM and ANQGSEA. Between the trimmed V and J ends, which lost 7 bases and 7 bases, there was a span of 11 bases. CDR3 length equals 11 residues. CDR3 loop: CSALFGNEQFF. CDR3 nucleotide sequence: TGCAGCGCCCTGTTTGGGAATGAGCAGTTCTTC.

The J gene is TRBJ2-7, the V gene TRBV27; D not certain. The CDR3 runs to 13 residues. Trimming left V 0 bases short and J 2 bases short, with 5 bases between. CDR1 is MNHEY and CDR2 is SMNVEV in the germline V gene (reference sequence). The CDR3 sequence is CASSLSITYEQYF. CDR3 in DNA: TGTGCCAGCAGTTTATCCATAACCTACGAGCAGTACTTC.

The chain has TRBV4-1 and TRBJ2-1; D is unclear. CDR1 and CDR2 (germline): MGHRA, YSYEKL. The CDR3 has 13 residues. Trimming removed 1 base at V and 2 bases at J, with 3 bases between. Written as DNA, the CDR3 is TGCGCCAGCAGCCAAGTTCCCTACAATGAGCAGTTCTTC. Protein: CASSQVPYNEQFF.

The chain couples TRBV27 to TRBJ2-1, with 7 bases aligning to TRBD2. CDR3 size: 16 residues. Trimming cost V 1 base and J 0 bases; bases outside gene matches: 3. Germline loops: CDR1 MNHEY, CDR2 SMNVEV (reference sequence). The CDR3 DNA sequence: TGTGCCAGCAGTTTATGGGGCGGGAGCTCCTACAATGAGCAGTTCTTC. Translation: CASSLWGGSSYNEQFF.

V and J are TRBV27 and TRBJ2-3, with 9 bases that match TRBD2. CDR3 length: 19 amino acids. Germline trimming cut 0 bases from V and 0 bases from J; bases unmatched to any gene: 10. CDR1 and CDR2 (germline): MNHEY, SMNVEV (reference sequence). Written as DNA, the CDR3 is TGTGCCAGCAGTTTATCGACGGCTAGCGGGGCCACTAGCACAGATACGCAGTATTTT. It encodes CASSLSTASGATSTDTQYF.

The chain links TRBV15 to TRBJ2-7, with 9 positions matching TRBD2. Per the germline V gene, CDR1 is LNHNV and CDR2 is YYDKDF (reference sequence). The CDR3 length is 15 residues. V lost 0 bases, J lost 2 bases, and 2 bases stayed unmatched. CDR3 DNA sequence: TGTGCCACCAGCAGAGAGCGGGAGGGGGCCTACGAGCAGTACTTC. It translates to CATSREREGAYEQYF.

This clone was picked up a small number of times. V usage is TRBV7-8 and J usage is TRBJ2-1; TRBD2 aligns across 7 bases. In germline, CDR1 is SGHVS, CDR2 FQNEAQ. The V gene end was trimmed by 5 bases and the J gene end by 3 bases; junction bases not matched to a gene: 7. The length of the CDR3 is 15 residues. The CDR3, as DNA: TGTGCCAGCAGCCCGACCTCTAGCGGCTACAATGAGCAGTTCTTC. This sequence encodes CASSPTSSGYNEQFF.